This T cell receptor (beta chain) was captured in a study of T cell responses to AZD1222 COVID-19 vaccine. The CDR3 is made up of 19 amino acids. Trimming at V came to 4 bases and at J to 1 base, leaving 14 bases not matched to a gene. CDR1 and CDR2 (germline): SGDLS, YYNGEE. TCRdb keeps only in-frame clones here, not all; method: immunoSEQ multiplex PCR. The table has 60,000 to 65,000 clones, around 83% seen once; the top ten hold around 7.3%. This receptor was obtained from an adult in good health. The starting material was peripheral blood, obtained on day 0 of AZD1222 vaccination. The chain is built from TRBV9 and TRBJ2-2; 9 nucleotides align to TRBD2. This CDR3 is CASSRVGGELAGNTGELFF. As DNA, the CDR3 is TGTGCCAGCAGCCGCGTCGGAGGGGAACTAGCGGGGAACACCGGGGAGCTGTTTTTT.